The 10 T cell receptor beta chains reported below all come from one sample, sequenced in a study of T cell responses to AZD1222 COVID-19 vaccine. Method: immunoSEQ multiplex PCR; TCRdb's copy keeps in-frame clones and lacks some. The data hold 100,000 or so clones, with 92% observed a single time. Sequenced material: peripheral blood, taken on day 0 of AZD1222 vaccination. Every receptor here comes from an adult in good health.

The rearrangement joins TRBV7-2 to TRBJ1-6; 8 bases align to TRBD1. The trim removed 5 bases at V and 13 bases at J, leaving 13 bases unmatched. CDR3 length: 15 amino acids. Germline V lookup: CDR1 SGHTA, CDR2 FQGNSA. The CDR3 is CASSDRDRQIHPLHF. The CDR3 DNA follows: TGTGCCAGCAGCGACAGGGACAGGCAAATTCACCCCCTCCACTTT.

The gene calls are TRBV19 and TRBJ1-5; D possibly corresponds to TRBD1 (6 bases). The CDR3 length is 14 residues. CDR1 is LNHDA and CDR2 is SQIVND in the germline V gene (reference sequence). V dropped 5 bases and J dropped 2 bases, with 10 bases sitting between them. Here the CDR3 reads CASSYRQGNQPQHF. CDR3 in DNA: TGTGCCAGTAGTTACCGACAGGGCAATCAGCCCCAGCATTTT.

The rearrangement joins TRBV7-9 to TRBJ1-1; D ambiguous. The CDR3 sequence is 14 residues long. CDR1 is SEHNR and CDR2 is FQNEAQ in the germline V gene (reference sequence). Between the trimmed V and J ends, which lost 4 bases and 1 base, there was a span of 10 bases. The CDR3 protein is CASSSVLPNTEAFF. The CDR3 DNA reads as TGTGCCAGCAGCTCGGTTCTACCGAACACTGAAGCTTTCTTT.

This chain links TRBV9 with TRBJ2-7; TRBD1 aligns across 10 bases. CDR3 length equals 14 residues. Per germline, CDR1 SGDLS and CDR2 YYNGEE. V shed 2 bases, J shed 5 bases, and the junction held 4 bases outside the gene matches. Here the CDR3 DNA reads TGTGCCAGCAGCGTCGGGACAGGGGTCCACGAGCAGTACTTC. Protein product: CASSVGTGVHEQYF.

The chain has TRBV25-1 and TRBJ2-1; the match to TRBD1 covers 8 bases. The CDR3 sequence is 13 residues long. CDR1 is MGHDK and CDR2 is SYGVNS in the germline V gene. V was clipped by 4 bases and J by 6 bases; unmatched bases: 2. Written as DNA, the CDR3 is TGTGCCAGCAGTGCGACAGGGGTCAATGAGCAGTTCTTC. This codes for CASSATGVNEQFF.

The chain has TRBV28 and TRBJ1-6; no reliable D call. This CDR3 region has 15 residues. V was cut by 2 bases and J by 4 bases, with 9 bases left in between. Germline CDR1 is MDHEN and CDR2 is SYDVKM. The chain's CDR3 is CASSLSRQYNSPLHF. The CDR3 DNA is TGTGCCAGCAGTTTAAGCCGTCAGTATAATTCACCCCTCCACTTT. Variable domain in full (rest from reference TRBV28 and TRBJ1-6): DVKVTQSSRYLVKRTGEKVFLECVQDMDHENMFWYRQDPGLGLRLIYFSYDVKMKEKGDIPEGYSVSREKKERFSLILESASTNQTSMYLCASSLSRQYNSPLHFGNGTRLTVT.

This chain connects TRBV11-2 to TRBJ2-5; 8 positions match TRBD2. Germline values: CDR1 SGHAT, CDR2 FQNNGV. The CDR3 sequence is 14 residues long. Trimming cost V 4 bases and J 2 bases; bases outside gene matches: 3. CDR3 DNA: TGTGCCAGCAGCTATACTAGCGGTCAAGAGACCCAGTACTTC. This encodes CASSYTSGQETQYF.

The V gene is TRBV7-6, the J gene TRBJ2-7, with D possibly being TRBD1 (6 bases). Trimming removed 4 bases from V and 0 bases from J, with 13 bases in between. CDR3 length: 15 residues. CDR1 and CDR2 (germline): SGHVS, FNYEAQ. CDR3: CASSYYRVSSYEQYF. For the CDR3, the DNA is TGTGCCAGCAGCTACTACAGGGTGAGCTCCTACGAGCAGTACTTC.

The chain recombines TRBV11-2 with TRBJ2-3, with TRBD2 matching 7 bases. V was pared by 5 bases and J by 1 base, with 3 bases of the junction left unmatched. CDR1 and CDR2 (germline): SGHAT, FQNNGV. The CDR3 spans 14 residues. The CDR3: CASSRAGGTDTQYF. In nucleotides, the CDR3 is TGTGCCAGCAGCCGGGCGGGGGGCACAGATACGCAGTATTTT.

V is TRBV7-9 and J is TRBJ2-6; no clear D. This CDR3 contains 13 residues. Trimming pared 10 bases from V and 6 bases from J, leaving 13 bases between. Germline loops: CDR1 SEHNR, CDR2 FQNEAQ (reference sequence). CDR3: CAKLSVSANVLTF. For the CDR3, the DNA is TGTGCCAAGCTGTCCGTGTCGGCCAACGTCCTGACTTTC.